Given below is one T cell receptor (beta chain) in context. In the original workflow: The assay estimated nucleated cells by amplifying reference gene primers. Sequencing used immunoSEQ multiplex PCR; TCRdb keeps in-frame clones, though not all of them. Clone size and V and J calls were adopted from that table, with D and trimming inferred from the DNA. The sample records about 110,000 clones, less than 85% being singletons. The entry originates in a study of blood T cell repertoires in COVID-19. Across the study: COVID-19 samples from acute and convalescent phases originated in the United States, Italy and Spain. T cells, B-cell-depleted T cells, or PBMCs supplied cDNA or gDNA.

Per the germline V gene, CDR1 is SEHNR and CDR2 is FQNEAQ (reference sequence). This CDR3 is built from 11 residues. V dropped 7 bases and J dropped 3 bases, with 6 bases sitting between them. This receptor was obtained from a man aged 65-85 years with active or convalescent COVID-19. V is TRBV7-9 and J is TRBJ1-1; D is undetermined. Input material: peripheral blood. DNA of the CDR3: TGTGCCAGCACGGCGGACACTGAAGCTTTCTTT. Translating it yields CASTADTEAFF.